Reported below is one T cell receptor (beta chain). These data originate in a study of T cell responses to AZD1222 COVID-19 vaccine. TCRdb keeps only in-frame clones here, not all; method: immunoSEQ multiplex PCR. The table shows more than 150,000 clones, with 91% occurring only once. The V end was cut by 0 bases, the J end by 0 bases, with 9 bases between. The CDR3 is 17 residues long. Germline assignment: CDR1 MNHEY and CDR2 SMNVEV (reference sequence). The rearrangement links TRBV27 to TRBJ2-6, with D unclear. This TCR was sampled from an adult who received the AZD1222 COVID-19 vaccine. This sample comprised peripheral blood, obtained 28 days after the second AZD1222 dose. The CDR3 region is CASSLSIRTSGANVLTF. CDR3 nucleotide sequence: TGTGCCAGCAGTTTATCGATAAGAACCTCTGGGGCCAACGTCCTGACTTTC.